These 21 T cell receptor beta chains originate from one sample sequenced in a study of T cells in Graves' hyperthyroidism and ophthalmopathy. Amplification of TCR beta CDR3 regions was performed using RNA transcripts as template. Primed by the HTBI set, a first-round RT-PCR was run on the TCR CDR3. TCRdb called the multiplex PCR reads again in MiXCR, with one record for every CDR3 protein. The repertoire holds approximately 630,000 distinct CDR3 sequences, with about 16% as singletons. The sequenced material came from blood. The receptors were gathered from a young woman with Graves' hyperthyroidism.

The rearrangement links TRBV10-3 to TRBJ2-7; D may be TRBD2 (6 bases). Trimming removed 10 bases from V and 3 bases from J, with 13 bases in between. CDR3 size: 12 residues. CDR1 and CDR2 from the germline V gene are ENHRY and SYGVKD. In DNA, the CDR3 is TGTGCCAGCGGGACGGCTAGCTACGAGCAGTACTTC. Protein: CASGTASYEQYF.

This clonotype appeared a few times. The chain employs TRBV19 and TRBJ2-1; D possibly corresponds to TRBD2 (6 bases). Germline V gene sequence: CDR1 LNHDA, CDR2 SQIVND (reference sequence). The CDR3 is 15 amino acids. Trimming took 1 base from V and 4 from J, leaving 11 bases between them. The CDR3 sequence is CASSIAASEYNEQFF. The CDR3 DNA reads TGTGCCAGTAGTATAGCGGCTAGCGAGTACAATGAGCAGTTCTTC.

This clonotype came up many times. V and J are TRBV7-9 and TRBJ2-3, with 12 bases identical to TRBD2. Trimming took 8 bases from V and 1 from J; bases not matched to a gene: 13. The CDR3 spans 18 residues. Germline CDR1 SEHNR, CDR2 FQNEAQ (reference sequence). CDR3 in DNA: TGTGCCAGCCAGAAAAAACCAAGACTAGCGGGAGGCACAGATACGCAGTATTTT. It encodes CASQKKPRLAGGTDTQYF.

This clonotype was recorded many times. The rearrangement joins TRBV6-5 to TRBJ2-1; 8 positions match TRBD2. With V trimmed by 2 bases and J by 4 bases, 4 bases remained unmatched. This CDR3 has 15 residues. Germline CDR1 and CDR2: MNHEY and SVGAGI. The chain's CDR3 is CASSYKLAAYNEQFF. CDR3 in DNA: TGTGCCAGCAGTTACAAACTAGCGGCGTACAATGAGCAGTTCTTC.

This clonotype has more than one count but fewer than ten. The chain couples TRBV29-1 to TRBJ2-6; D gene uncertain. Germline V gene lookup returns CDR1 SQVTM and CDR2 ANQGSEA. This CDR3 is built from 13 residues. V gave up 4 bases and J gave up 0 bases, with 4 bases separating them. CDR3 residues: CSVAGSGANVLTF. In DNA form, the CDR3 reads TGCAGCGTTGCGGGCTCTGGGGCCAACGTCCTGACTTTC.

This clonotype occurred many times. The chain employs TRBV12-3 or TRBV12-4 and TRBJ2-7; D not resolved. Trimming stripped 7 bases from V and 5 bases from J, with 12 bases between. This CDR3 comprises 12 residues. CDR3 DNA: TGTGCCAGCACCCCGTCTCTGAACGAGCAGTACTTC. Its protein is CASTPSLNEQYF.

This clonotype was seen repeatedly, ten times or more. The chain recombines TRBV28 with TRBJ1-5; perhaps TRBD1 as D (5 bases). Between the trimmed V and J ends, which lost 5 bases and 6 bases, there was a span of 8 bases. The CDR3 is made up of 12 amino acids. Germline CDR1 MDHEN, CDR2 SYDVKM. In nucleotides, the CDR3 is TGTGCCAGCAGTCCCAGGGTTCAGCCCCAGCATTTT. Residues: CASSPRVQPQHF.

In this sample, this clonotype turned up many times. This chain joins TRBV12-3 or TRBV12-4 and TRBJ2-4; 10 bases agree with TRBD1. The CDR3 loop spans 16 amino acids. With 5 bases clipped from V and 2 bases from J, the junction kept 6 bases outside the gene matches. The CDR3 region is CASSRDRGTSKNIQYF. For the CDR3, the DNA is TGTGCCAGCAGTCGGGACAGGGGAACCTCCAAAAACATTCAGTACTTC.

In its sample, this clonotype was seen many times. The chain is built from TRBV5-5 and TRBJ2-1; 12 nucleotides line up with TRBD2. Germline-derived CDR1 and CDR2 are SGHKS and YYEKEE (reference sequence). The CDR3 runs to 15 residues. Trimming cost V 3 bases and J 7 bases; bases outside gene matches: 5. Written as DNA, the CDR3 is TGTGCCAGCAGCTACCGACTAGCGGGAGCTAATGAGCAGTTCTTC. It codes for CASSYRLAGANEQFF. Supplemented by reference TRBV5-5 and TRBJ2-1, the full variable domain reads DAGVTQSPTHLIKTRGQQVTLRCSPISGHKSVSWYQQVLGQGPQFIFQYYEKEERGRGNFPDRFSARQFPNYSSELNVNALLLGDSALYLCASSYRLAGANEQFFGPGTRLTVL.

This clonotype was picked up a small number of times. CDR3 in DNA: TGTGCCTGGAGTGGAGGTGGGAGCTCCTACAATGAGCAGTTCTTC. Translation gives CAWSGGGSSYNEQFF. The rearrangement uses TRBV30 and TRBJ2-1, with D perhaps TRBD2 (5 bases). The germline CDR1 and CDR2 sequences are GTSNPN and SVGIG (reference sequence). The CDR3 is 15 residues long. V was cut by 1 base and J by 0 bases, with 10 bases left in between.

The chain combines TRBV29-1 with TRBJ1-3, with D possibly matching TRBD1 (6 bases). V was pared by 7 bases and J by 4 bases, with 14 bases between. The CDR3 contains 13 residues. CDR1 is SQVTM, CDR2 ANQGSEA, per germline. The CDR3 DNA reads as TGCAGCGCCACCCCGGGGGCAGGAAACACCATATATTTT. Translating gives CSATPGAGNTIYF.

There are many counts of this clonotype. The J gene is TRBJ2-1, the V gene TRBV7-9; TRBD2 aligns across 7 bases. V was clipped by 0 bases and J by 0 bases; unmatched bases: 5. Per germline, CDR1 SEHNR and CDR2 FQNEAQ (reference sequence). This CDR3 region has 17 residues. The CDR3 DNA sequence: TGTGCCAGCAGCTTAGCGCGGCAGCGGGACTCCTACAATGAGCAGTTCTTC. It translates to CASSLARQRDSYNEQFF. The variable domain in full, completed from reference TRBV7-9 and TRBJ2-1, reads DTGVSQNPRHKITKRGQNVTFRCDPISEHNRLYWYRQTLGQGPEFLTYFQNEAQLEKSRLLSDRFSAERPKGSFSTLEIQRTEQGDSAMYLCASSLARQRDSYNEQFFGPGTRLTVL.

The rearrangement joins TRBV2 to TRBJ2-7, with 9 bases aligning to TRBD2. This CDR3 has 14 amino acids. Trimming removed 7 bases from V and 3 bases from J; junction bases left unmatched: 7. Germline V gene lookup returns CDR1 SNHLY and CDR2 FYNNEI. The CDR3 here is CASKAGGLFYEQYF. In nucleotides, the CDR3 is TGTGCCAGCAAGGCGGGAGGGTTGTTCTACGAGCAGTACTTC.

In its sample, this clonotype was seen a few times. This chain links TRBV5-1 with TRBJ1-2, with TRBD1 as a possible D gene (6 bases). The germline V and J ends were trimmed by 3 bases and 8 bases, with 11 bases remaining between them. The length of the CDR3 is 12 residues. The germline CDR1 and CDR2 sequences are SGHRS and YFSETQ. The CDR3 region is CASSSQGWGYTF. The CDR3 DNA is TGCGCCAGCAGCTCCCAGGGGTGGGGCTACACCTTC.

The rearrangement joins TRBV14 to TRBJ2-1; 11 bases match TRBD2. Trimming cost V 0 bases and J 8 bases; bases outside gene matches: 6. This CDR3 contains 16 residues. Germline loops: CDR1 SGHDN, CDR2 FVKESK. For the CDR3, the DNA is TGTGCCAGCAGCCAAGATAGACTAGCGGGATTGCATGAGCAGTTCTTC. It specifies CASSQDRLAGLHEQFF.

The gene calls are TRBV5-1 and TRBJ1-1; TRBD1 agrees at 7 bases. The CDR3 runs to 13 residues. With V trimmed by 6 bases and J by 4 bases, 6 bases remained unmatched. From germline, CDR1 is SGHRS and CDR2 YFSETQ. CDR3 nucleotide sequence: TGCGCCAGCATAGAGGGGGCTGGCACTGAAGCTTTCTTT. Translating gives CASIEGAGTEAFF. The complete variable domain, with remaining parts taken from reference TRBV5-1 and TRBJ1-1, reads KAGVTQTPRYLIKTRGQQVTLSCSPISGHRSVSWYQQTPGQGLQFLFEYFSETQRNKGNFPGRFSGRQFSNSRSEMNVSTLELGDSALYLCASIEGAGTEAFFGQGTRLTVV.

The chain carries TRBV20-1 and TRBJ2-2, with D tentatively TRBD1 (6 bases). Trimming cost V 7 bases and J 5 bases, with 8 bases left between them. The CDR3 covers 11 residues. The germline gives CDR1 DFQATT, CDR2 SNEGSKA (reference sequence). The CDR3 spells CSETGTGELFF. The CDR3 DNA reads as TGCAGTGAAACAGGGACCGGGGAGCTGTTTTTT.

This clonotype was seen repeatedly, ten times or more. Here the CDR3 reads CASSLETSGVRYNEQFF. The CDR3 DNA sequence: TGTGCCAGCAGCTTAGAGACTAGCGGGGTGAGGTACAATGAGCAGTTCTTC. This rearrangement joins TRBV11-2 to TRBJ2-1; 11 bases map to TRBD2. Germline V gives CDR1 SGHAT, CDR2 FQNNGV. The CDR3 runs 17 residues. The junction had 5 bases not matched to a gene; V was cut back by 0 bases and J by 4 bases.

Many counts were recorded for this clonotype. An end of the junction does not agree with germline; a read error may underlie this. The chain recombines TRBV29-1 with TRBJ2-7; perhaps TRBD1 as D (6 bases). This CDR3 comprises 14 residues. CDR1 and CDR2 (germline): SQVTM, ANQGSEA. CDR3 amino acids: CSVVMGQASSEQYF. DNA of the CDR3: TGCAGCGTTGTGATGGGACAAGCGTCCTCCGAGCAGTACTTC.

This clonotype has at least ten counts. V is TRBV28 and J is TRBJ2-7, with D possibly being TRBD1 (5 bases). Germline lookup yields CDR1 MDHEN and CDR2 SYDVKM. V dropped 3 bases and J dropped 0 bases, with 12 bases sitting between them. This CDR3 contains 15 residues. CDR3 loop: CASSFGKGISYEQYF. DNA for the CDR3: TGTGCCAGCAGTTTTGGTAAGGGGATCTCCTACGAGCAGTACTTC.

This chain uses TRBV29-1 with TRBJ2-5; TRBD2 matches 14 bases. V lost 1 base and J lost 5; bases outside the gene matches: 9. Per germline, CDR1 SQVTM and CDR2 ANQGSEA. CDR3 size: 17 residues. The CDR3 DNA follows: TGCAGCGTTGAAGGGGGGACTAGCGGGAGTGGCCAGGAGACCCAGTACTTC. Protein: CSVEGGTSGSGQETQYF.